The rows below give T cell receptor beta chains drawn from one sample of a study of T cells in Graves' hyperthyroidism and ophthalmopathy. TCRdb redid the calling of the multiplex PCR reads with MiXCR, one entry per CDR3 protein. The sample consists of about 400,000 distinct CDR3 sequences, under 15% of them appearing once. The sequencing input was blood. The receptors originated from a woman in her 30s with Graves' hyperthyroidism. Each CDR3 is given with its conserved first and last residue. The D gene is left open where the match is weak. Rows give clone size only sometimes, using once, few, many, or a class for an expanded clone.

CDR3,DNA,D,size,V,J
CASRGTAEGNQPQHF,TGTGCCAGCAGAGGAACAGCTGAGGGCAATCAGCCCCAGCATTTT,NA,many,TRBV12-3/TRBV12-4,TRBJ1-5
CATSGQQASTDTQYF,TGTGCCACCAGTGGACAACAGGCTAGCACAGATACGCAGTATTTT,NA,many,TRBV24-1,TRBJ2-3
CAWSRDRGAEQYF,TGTGCCTGGAGTAGGGACAGGGGAGCCGAGCAGTACTTC,TRBD1,few,TRBV30,TRBJ2-7
CASQNTGTSASNEQFF,TGTGCCAGCCAAAACACCGGGACTAGCGCTTCTAATGAGCAGTTCTTC,TRBD2,few,TRBV6-1,TRBJ2-1
CASSLTGEVGTEAFF,TGCGCCAGCAGCTTGACAGGGGAGGTAGGCACTGAAGCTTTCTTT,TRBD1,many,TRBV5-1,TRBJ1-1
CASSQTGGNEQFF,TGTGCCAGCAGCCAGACAGGGGGCAATGAGCAGTTCTTC,TRBD1,few,TRBV3-1,TRBJ2-1
CASRPLVGQGSEQYF,TGTGCCAGCAGACCGCTCGTGGGACAGGGCTCCGAGCAGTACTTC,TRBD1,NA,TRBV7-8,TRBJ2-7
CAISDRLDAYNEQFF,TGTGCCATCAGTGATCGTCTAGACGCCTACAATGAGCAGTTCTTC,NA,few,TRBV10-3,TRBJ2-1
CASRSPGELFF,TGTGCCAGCAGGTCCCCCGGGGAGCTGTTTTTT,NA,many,TRBV12-3/TRBV12-4,TRBJ2-2
CASRVSFEQFF,TGTGCCAGCAGAGTAAGCTTTGAGCAGTTCTTC,NA,NA,TRBV7-9,TRBJ2-1
CASSVDPGSSYNEQFF,TGTGCCAGCAGCGTAGATCCGGGTAGCTCCTACAATGAGCAGTTCTTC,NA,NA,TRBV9,TRBJ2-1
CASSERGLAGGEQYF,TGTGCCAGCAGTGAAAGAGGGCTAGCGGGAGGCGAGCAGTACTTC,TRBD2,many,TRBV2,TRBJ2-7
CASSEPQGTNYAREQYF,TGTGCCAGCAGTGAACCACAGGGGACCAACTACGCAAGGGAGCAGTACTTC,TRBD1,few,TRBV6-1,TRBJ2-7
CASSFRSGRGETQYF,TGTGCCAGCAGCTTTCGGAGCGGGAGGGGGGAGACCCAGTACTTC,TRBD2,many,TRBV7-3,TRBJ2-5
CATAGVPLNTEAFF,TGTGCCACCGCGGGGGTCCCCTTGAACACTGAAGCTTTCTTT,NA,NA,TRBV6-1,TRBJ1-1
CASSDRPGDRNTEAFF,TGTGCCAGCAGTGACAGACCGGGGGATAGGAACACTGAAGCTTTCTTT,NA,few,TRBV6-2/TRBV6-3,TRBJ1-1
CASSEDVLGTEAFF,TGTGCCAGCAGTGAAGATGTGTTAGGCACTGAAGCTTTCTTT,NA,many,TRBV6-1,TRBJ1-1
CASSYRGGANVLTF,TGTGCCAGCAGCTACAGGGGTGGGGCCAACGTCCTGACTTTC,TRBD1,NA,TRBV3-1,TRBJ2-6
CASSQVEGLGEQYF,TGTGCCAGCAGCCAAGTTGAGGGCCTGGGCGAGCAGTACTTC,NA,NA,TRBV3-1,TRBJ2-7
CASSNRGSEQYF,TGTGCCAGCTCAAACCGGGGCAGTGAGCAGTACTTC,NA,few,TRBV18,TRBJ2-7
CAWRGGANEQFF,TGTGCCTGGAGAGGGGGGGCGAATGAGCAGTTCTTC,NA,many,TRBV30,TRBJ2-1
CASSPNKRYEQYF,TGTGCCAGCTCACCTAACAAACGATACGAGCAGTACTTC,NA,few,TRBV18,TRBJ2-7
CAWAGTTYNEQFF,TGTGCCTGGGCCGGGACCACCTACAATGAGCAGTTCTTC,NA,many,TRBV30,TRBJ2-1
CASSIGTNTEAFF,TGTGCCAGTAGTATCGGGACGAACACTGAAGCTTTCTTT,NA,NA,TRBV19,TRBJ1-1
CSVGDWNNEQFF,TGCAGCGTCGGGGACTGGAACAATGAGCAGTTCTTC,NA,few,TRBV29-1,TRBJ2-1
CASGGVLHSGANVLTF,TGTGCCAGTGGAGGAGTCCTGCACTCTGGGGCCAACGTCCTGACTTTC,NA,NA,TRBV2,TRBJ2-6
CATSVSTAGSTGETQYF,TGTGCCACCAGTGTCTCAACCGCAGGGTCTACCGGGGAGACCCAGTACTTC,NA,NA,TRBV24-1,TRBJ2-5
CASSQDGSRMNTEAFF,TGTGCCAGCAGCCAAGATGGCAGCCGGATGAACACTGAAGCTTTCTTT,NA,few,TRBV3-1,TRBJ1-1
CASVKDGGYTF,TGTGCCAGCGTGAAGGACGGGGGCTACACCTTC,NA,NA,TRBV3-1,TRBJ1-2
CASSLNARQEESQPQHF,TGTGCCAGCAGCCTTAATGCCCGACAGGAGGAAAGTCAGCCCCAGCATTTT,NA,many,TRBV11-3,TRBJ1-5
CASSLRGQGYGYTF,TGTGCCAGCAGTTTAAGGGGACAGGGGTATGGCTACACCTTC,TRBD1,NA,TRBV27,TRBJ1-2
CASSIDGYPYEQYF,TGTGCCAGTAGTATAGATGGTTATCCCTACGAGCAGTACTTC,NA,few,TRBV19,TRBJ2-7
CATSRDLAQGARDYGYTF,TGTGCCACCAGCAGAGATCTTGCACAGGGGGCGCGGGACTATGGCTACACCTTC,TRBD1,NA,TRBV15,TRBJ1-2
CAISESNYRAEAFF,TGTGCCATCAGTGAGTCGAATTATAGGGCTGAAGCTTTCTTT,NA,NA,TRBV10-3,TRBJ1-1
CASRGQGTDSQHF,TGTGCCAGCAGGGGACAGGGTACCGATTCCCAGCATTTT,TRBD1,many,TRBV12-3/TRBV12-4,TRBJ1-5